Shown below are 32 T cell receptor beta chains from a single sample sequenced in a study of blood T cell repertoires in COVID-19. Repertoires were generated with immunoSEQ multiplex PCR, while TCRdb's copy carries only in-frame clones and drops some. The top ten clones hold approximately 11% of a sample with tens of thousands of clones, 70% to 90% of them seen once. The material sequenced was peripheral blood. The origin of the receptors is a man aged 55 to 69 with COVID-19, enrolled during active disease.

For the CDR3, the DNA is TGCGCCAGCAGCTACGACAGGGGTGGGACTGAAGCTTTCTTT. As protein: CASSYDRGGTEAFF. This rearrangement joins TRBV5-1 to TRBJ1-1, with TRBD1 matching over 8 bases. Germline CDR1 and CDR2: SGHRS and YFSETQ. The CDR3 extends over 14 amino acids. The V segment lost 3 bases and the J segment 5 bases; nucleotides outside the gene matches: 6.

Concerning this clone itself: Different DNA sequences within this sample yield the same CDR3. This chain connects TRBV30 to TRBJ2-1; TRBD2 is a possible D gene (5 bases). The V end lost 5 bases, the J end lost 7 bases, and 12 bases lay between the germline ends. Germline V lookup: CDR1 GTSNPN, CDR2 SVGIG (reference sequence). This CDR3 has 12 residues. The CDR3, as DNA: TGTGCCTGGTCCTCCCTAGCAAATGAGCAGTTCTTC. Its protein product is CAWSSLANEQFF.

This chain joins TRBV10-3 and TRBJ2-5, with 11 bases that match TRBD2. V was clipped by 6 bases and J by 4 bases; unmatched bases: 4. The germline gives CDR1 ENHRY, CDR2 SYGVKD. This CDR3 is 14 amino acids long. Here the CDR3 DNA reads TGTGCCATCAGGGCTGGACTAGCGGGAGAGACCCAGTACTTC. Translation gives CAIRAGLAGETQYF.

This clone showed up just once. The chain joins TRBV18 to TRBJ1-5, with 9 bases fitting TRBD1. V trimming: 0 bases; J trimming: 6 bases; junction bases outside the gene matches: 3. The CDR3 consists of 15 residues. Germline CDR1 KGHSH, CDR2 LQKENI. Here the CDR3 DNA reads TGTGCCAGCTCACCACCGGGACAGGGTGGTCAGCCCCAGCATTTT. As protein: CASSPPGQGGQPQHF.

The rearrangement uses TRBV24-1 and TRBJ1-2; TRBD1 is a possible D gene (5 bases). Germline V CDR1 and CDR2: KGHDR, SFDVKD. Trimming stripped 2 bases from V and 7 bases from J, with 13 bases between. This CDR3 is built from 14 residues. In nucleotides, the CDR3 is TGTGCCACCAGTGATTCGTGGCTGGGGGGTGGCTACACCTTC. It is translated as CATSDSWLGGGYTF.

As concerns this clone: At one end the junction does not follow the germline gene, possibly because of a read error. The rearrangement joins TRBV19 to TRBJ1-2, with 8 positions matching TRBD1. The CDR3 runs 11 residues. Germline lookup yields CDR1 LNHDA and CDR2 SQIVND (reference sequence). As DNA, the CDR3 is TGTGCCAGTAGTATGTTCGGGGGACAGGCATTC. It yields the protein CASSMFGGQAF.

The rearrangement uses TRBV9 and TRBJ1-1, with a tentative D call TRBD1 (6 bases). Trimming left V 4 bases short and J 2 bases short, with 15 bases between. Looked up from germline, CDR1 is SGDLS and CDR2 is YYNGEE. This CDR3 is 15 amino acids long. CDR3 sequence (DNA): TGTGCCAGCAGCCCCTCCGGGACAATTAACACTGAAGCTTTCTTT. It yields the protein CASSPSGTINTEAFF.

The chain joins TRBV24-1 to TRBJ2-1, with D unresolved. V was clipped by 12 bases and J by 5 bases, with 13 bases between them. Germline CDR1 reads KGHDR; CDR2 reads SFDVKD. The CDR3 sequence is 12 residues long. In nucleotides, the CDR3 is TGTGCCTCCGCCTCCGGAGACAATGAGCAGTTCTTC. Protein product: CASASGDNEQFF.

This chain uses TRBV3-1 (or the pseudogene TRBV3-2) with TRBJ2-7; D is undetermined. V lost 1 base, J lost 7 bases, and 11 bases lay in between. The germline CDR1 and CDR2 sequences are LGHDT and YNNKEL (reference sequence). CDR3 size: 13 residues. The CDR3 sequence: CASSQGRSGEQYF. DNA of the CDR3: TGTGCCAGCAGCCAAGGTCGGAGTGGGGAGCAGTACTTC.

The J gene is TRBJ2-7, the V gene TRBV5-6; 10 bases fit TRBD1. Looked up from germline, CDR1 is SGHDT and CDR2 is YYEEEE. V lost 2 bases to trimming and J lost 6 bases; unmatched junction nucleotides: 11. CDR3 length: 16 amino acids. CDR3 nucleotides: TGTGCCAGCAGCTTAGCCGGGACAGGGGTCCTAGGCGAGCAGTACTTC. Translation gives CASSLAGTGVLGEQYF.

This chain connects TRBV19 to TRBJ2-1; 13 bases agree with TRBD2. J gave up 1 base and V 7 bases, and 4 bases lay outside the gene matches. The length of the CDR3 is 16 residues. Germline V gene lookup returns CDR1 LNHDA and CDR2 SQIVND (reference sequence). The CDR3 region is CASTGTSGISYNEQFF. The DNA of the CDR3 is TGTGCCAGTACCGGGACTAGCGGGATATCCTACAATGAGCAGTTCTTC.

V usage is TRBV28 and J usage is TRBJ1-3; weak D call: TRBD1 (5 bases). This CDR3 contains 14 residues. The V gene lost 5 bases and the J gene lost 6 bases, with 14 bases spanning the gap. Germline V gives CDR1 MDHEN, CDR2 SYDVKM. CDR3 loop: CASSRRQSQNTIYF. For the CDR3, the DNA is TGTGCCAGCAGTAGACGACAGTCGCAAAACACCATATATTTT.

The CDR3 region has the DNA TGTGCCAGCAGCACAACAGGGTCTGGTGGCTACACCTTC. This codes for CASSTTGSGGYTF. The chain recombines TRBV2 with TRBJ1-2; D perhaps matches TRBD1 (6 bases). The germline CDR1 and CDR2 sequences are SNHLY and FYNNEI. V was clipped by 6 bases and J by 7 bases, with 15 bases between them. This CDR3 spans 13 amino acids.

This chain connects TRBV6-5 to TRBJ1-5; D remains unclear. Trimming shortened V by 7 bases and J by 2 bases, and 9 bases separated the two germline ends. Germline CDR1 reads MNHEY; CDR2 reads SVGAGI. The CDR3 spans 13 residues. The CDR3 DNA reads as TGTGCCAGCACCGTCTGGCGCAATCAGCCCCAGCATTTT. Translation gives CASTVWRNQPQHF.

The rearrangement links TRBV19 to TRBJ2-5; possibly TRBD1 for D (6 bases). The germline V gene encodes CDR1 LNHDA and CDR2 SQIVND (reference sequence). The CDR3 length is 11 residues. Trimming pared 10 bases from V and 5 bases from J, leaving 11 bases between. In nucleotides, the CDR3 is TGTGCCACCCATACAGGGGAGACCCAGTACTTC. It codes for CATHTGETQYF. Filled out from reference TRBV19 and TRBJ2-5, the complete variable domain reads DGGITQSPKYLFRKEGQNVTLSCEQNLNHDAMYWYRQDPGQGLRLIYYSQIVNDFQKGDIAEGYSVSREKKESFPLTVTSAQKNPTAFYLCATHTGETQYFGPGTRLLVL.

The chain joins TRBV6-5 to TRBJ2-5, with TRBD1 matching over 9 bases. V lost 6 bases to trimming and J lost 3 bases; unmatched junction nucleotides: 8. The germline CDR1 and CDR2 sequences are MNHEY and SVGAGI. There are 15 residues in the CDR3. The CDR3 loop reads CASSTGGAGEETQYF. In DNA, the CDR3 is TGTGCCAGCAGCACAGGGGGCGCAGGCGAAGAGACCCAGTACTTC.

The chain carries TRBV18 and TRBJ2-5; the D is unclear. Germline-derived CDR1 and CDR2 are KGHSH and LQKENI. The CDR3 totals 12 residues. Deletions cut 2 bases from V and 4 bases from J, with 5 bases between. Here the CDR3 reads CASSPAGETQYF. CDR3 nucleotide sequence: TGTGCCAGCTCACCAGCAGGAGAGACCCAGTACTTC.

This rearrangement joins TRBV19 to TRBJ1-2, with D tentatively TRBD1 (6 bases). This CDR3 contains 14 residues. Trimming removed 5 bases from V and 8 bases from J, with 18 bases in between. The germline CDR1 and CDR2 sequences are LNHDA and SQIVND (reference sequence). The CDR3 sequence: CASSPRDQGSGYTF. The CDR3 DNA sequence: TGTGCCAGTAGTCCCCGGGACCAGGGGAGCGGCTACACCTTC. Full variable domain (outside the CDR3, taken from reference TRBV19 and TRBJ1-2): DGGITQSPKYLFRKEGQNVTLSCEQNLNHDAMYWYRQDPGQGLRLIYYSQIVNDFQKGDIAEGYSVSREKKESFPLTVTSAQKNPTAFYLCASSPRDQGSGYTFGSGTRLTVV.

The chain has TRBV6-1 and TRBJ2-7, with D maybe TRBD1 (6 bases). Trimming took off 0 bases at V and 5 bases at J, with 11 bases between the two ends. From germline, CDR1 is MNHNS and CDR2 SASEGT. The CDR3 contains 14 residues. This chain's CDR3 is CASSEAGAGHEQYF. CDR3 bases: TGTGCCAGCAGTGAAGCGGGGGCAGGACACGAGCAGTACTTC.

This clone occurred once. The chain joins TRBV28 to TRBJ1-3; 8 bases agree with TRBD1. The CDR3 runs to 16 residues. Germline V gives CDR1 MDHEN, CDR2 SYDVKM. V was pared by 3 bases and J by 4 bases, with 8 bases of the junction left unmatched. The CDR3, as DNA: TGTGCCAGCAGTTTTTCCGGGACAGGTTTAGGAAACACCATATATTTT. Protein: CASSFSGTGLGNTIYF. Based on the CDR3 plus reference TRBV28 and TRBJ1-3, the full variable domain is DVKVTQSSRYLVKRTGEKVFLECVQDMDHENMFWYRQDPGLGLRLIYFSYDVKMKEKGDIPEGYSVSREKKERFSLILESASTNQTSMYLCASSFSGTGLGNTIYFGEGSWLTVV.

The rearrangement uses TRBV19 and TRBJ1-4; TRBD1 agrees at 8 bases. The germline V gene encodes CDR1 LNHDA and CDR2 SQIVND (reference sequence). The ends lost 2 bases at V and 8 bases at J; junction bases unmatched: 4. The CDR3 covers 14 residues. The CDR3 DNA sequence: TGTGCCAGTAGTATATCAGGGGGCCGAGAAAAACTGTTTTTT. This translates into CASSISGGREKLFF.

The chain links TRBV28 to TRBJ2-2; TRBD1 might be the D (6 bases). Germline V gene sequence: CDR1 MDHEN, CDR2 SYDVKM. The CDR3 runs 16 residues. Trimming took 6 bases from V and 4 from J, leaving 18 bases between them. The CDR3 sequence: CASSQVWGRGTGELFF. CDR3 in DNA: TGTGCCAGCAGCCAGGTTTGGGGGCGAGGCACCGGGGAGCTGTTTTTT.

The chain has TRBV11-2 and TRBJ2-3, with 10 nucleotides matching TRBD1. The CDR3 runs to 16 residues. V was clipped by 5 bases and J by 4 bases; unmatched bases: 9. Germline loops: CDR1 SGHAT, CDR2 FQNNGV. CDR3 nucleotide sequence: TGTGCCAGCAGCCCCGGGACAGGGGTTTGGTCAGATACGCAGTATTTT. Translating gives CASSPGTGVWSDTQYF.

The CDR3 region is CASSLTANTGELFF. The CDR3 DNA sequence: TGTGCCAGCAGCTTGACAGCGAACACCGGGGAGCTGTTTTTT. This chain connects TRBV11-1 to TRBJ2-2; possible D gene TRBD1, 5 bases. Trimming pared 3 bases from V and 0 bases from J, leaving 5 bases between. The length of the CDR3 is 14 residues. Per germline, CDR1 SGHAT and CDR2 FQDESV (reference sequence).

The chain recombines TRBV7-7 with TRBJ2-2; 8 nucleotides match TRBD1. CDR3 size: 15 residues. The germline CDR1 and CDR2 sequences are SSHAT and FNYEAQ (reference sequence). Germline trimming cut 4 bases from V and 0 bases from J; bases unmatched to any gene: 1. The CDR3 DNA follows: TGTGCCAGCAGCTCACAGGGGGCGAACACCGGGGAGCTGTTTTTT. Residues: CASSSQGANTGELFF. Based on the CDR3 plus reference TRBV7-7 and TRBJ2-2, the full variable domain is GAGVSQSPRYKVTKRGQDVTLRCDPISSHATLYWYQQALGQGPEFLTYFNYEAQPDKSGLPSDRFSAERPEGSISTLTIQRTEQRDSAMYRCASSSQGANTGELFFGEGSRLTVL.

The chain has TRBV15 and TRBJ1-3; 9 bases fit TRBD1. Gene TRBJ2-2 matches the end of the DNA better, so the J call may be wrong. CDR1 is LNHNV, CDR2 YYDKDF, per germline (reference sequence). The CDR3 consists of 17 residues. Here the CDR3 reads CATSKAKGQGYTGELFF. The CDR3 bases are TGTGCCACCAGCAAAGCCAAGGGACAGGGTTACACCGGGGAGCTGTTTTTT.

The chain joins TRBV5-4 to TRBJ2-3; 7 bases are shared with TRBD2. Germline V lookup: CDR1 SGHNT, CDR2 YYREEE (reference sequence). J was trimmed by 2 bases and V by 1 base; bases with no gene match: 7. This CDR3 is built from 16 residues. CDR3 nucleotide sequence: TGTGCCAGCAGCTTGAGGCGGCTAGCGGACACAGATACGCAGTATTTT. Its translation is CASSLRRLADTDTQYF.

The chain carries TRBV6-1 and TRBJ1-6; perhaps TRBD1 as D (6 bases). Trimming stripped 3 bases from V and 9 bases from J, with 12 bases between. Germline loops: CDR1 MNHNS, CDR2 SASEGT. The CDR3 sequence is 14 residues long. The CDR3 bases are TGTGCCAGCAGTGACAGGGGTGTTAGTTCACCCCTCCACTTT. Protein: CASSDRGVSSPLHF.

The chain carries TRBV7-2 and TRBJ1-5, with D perhaps matching TRBD1 (6 bases). Trimming took 5 bases from V and 4 from J, leaving 9 bases between them. Germline CDR1 and CDR2: SGHTA and FQGNSA. This CDR3 has 13 amino acids. CDR3 nucleotide sequence: TGTGCCAGCAGCCCGGACAGTAATCAGCCCCAGCATTTT. It yields the protein CASSPDSNQPQHF.

V is TRBV2 and J is TRBJ1-5; a possible D gene is TRBD1 (6 bases). Between the trimmed V and J ends, which lost 1 base and 5 bases, there was a span of 15 bases. The germline V gene has CDR1 SNHLY and CDR2 FYNNEI. This CDR3 is 16 amino acids long. In DNA form, the CDR3 reads TGTGCCAGCAGTGAAGTGGGACAACGTGTGGATCAGCCCCAGCATTTT. Its protein is CASSEVGQRVDQPQHF.

The gene calls are TRBV7-2 and TRBJ2-7; TRBD2 aligns across 9 bases. The CDR3 sequence is 15 residues long. The J segment lost 4 bases and the V segment lost 1 base, leaving 5 bases of the junction unmatched. Germline loops: CDR1 SGHTA, CDR2 FQGNSA. CDR3 in amino acids: CASSLGVAGAYEQYF. The CDR3 DNA reads TGTGCCAGCAGCTTAGGGGTAGCGGGGGCGTACGAGCAGTACTTC.

The chain joins TRBV7-9 to TRBJ1-6; 8 nucleotides agree with TRBD1. After removal of 5 bases from V and 7 bases from J, the junction contained 7 bases not matched to a gene. Germline lookup yields CDR1 SEHNR and CDR2 FQNEAQ (reference sequence). This CDR3 has 15 amino acids. The CDR3 spells CASSTGQGGNSPLHF. The CDR3 DNA is TGTGCCAGCAGCACAGGACAGGGCGGCAATTCACCCCTCCACTTT.